The 31 T cell receptor beta chains below all came from one sample that was sequenced in a study of CD8 T cells in ankylosing spondylitis. MiXCR, applied by TCRdb to the 5' RACE reads, yields one record per CDR3 protein. The data hold hundreds of thousands of distinct CDR3 sequences, with more than 20% observed a single time. The material sequenced was blood, either unsorted or a sorted T cell fraction (not recorded which). These receptors originate from a male donor with ankylosing spondylitis or in good health (not recorded which).

V is TRBV3-1 and J is TRBJ2-7; TRBD2 matches at 14 bases. V lost 8 bases, J lost 3 bases, and 18 bases stayed unmatched. The CDR3 totals 19 residues. The germline CDR1 and CDR2 sequences are LGHDT and YNNKEL (reference sequence). The chain's CDR3 is CASCGQGLAGEPSNYEQYF. As DNA, the CDR3 is TGTGCCAGCTGCGGGCAGGGACTAGCGGGGGAGCCCTCCAACTACGAGCAGTACTTC.

The gene calls are TRBV7-9 and TRBJ2-5, with a possible D match to TRBD1 (6 bases). Trimming removed 7 bases at V and 5 bases at J, with 17 bases between. The CDR3 sequence is 14 residues long. CDR1 SEHNR and CDR2 FQNEAQ come from the germline V gene (reference sequence). CDR3 DNA sequence: TGTGCCAGCAAAGGACAGACAAAGGCGGAGACCCAGTACTTC. Protein sequence: CASKGQTKAETQYF.

This clonotype occurred a few times. The V and J genes are TRBV19 and TRBJ2-6; no clear D. The CDR3 loop spans 12 amino acids. Per the germline V gene, CDR1 is LNHDA and CDR2 is SQIVND (reference sequence). V was clipped by 10 bases and J by 1 base, with 5 bases between them. The CDR3 is CAIASGANVLTF. The CDR3 coding sequence is TGTGCCATCGCGTCTGGGGCCAACGTCCTGACTTTC. The full variable domain, its missing parts supplied by reference TRBV19 and TRBJ2-6, is DGGITQSPKYLFRKEGQNVTLSCEQNLNHDAMYWYRQDPGQGLRLIYYSQIVNDFQKGDIAEGYSVSREKKESFPLTVTSAQKNPTAFYLCAIASGANVLTFGAGSRLTVL.

This clonotype appeared a single time. The rearrangement joins TRBV7-9 to TRBJ2-1; TRBD1 is a possible D gene (5 bases). Germline V gene lookup returns CDR1 SEHNR and CDR2 FQNEAQ (reference sequence). The germline V and J ends were trimmed by 1 base and 0 bases, with 7 bases remaining between them. CDR3 length: 15 amino acids. The CDR3 is CASSLDQGSYNEQFF. CDR3 nucleotide sequence: TGTGCCAGCAGCTTAGACCAGGGCTCCTACAATGAGCAGTTCTTC.

Only a few counts were recorded for this clonotype. CDR3 nucleotides: TGTGCCAGCAGCAAAGGTCCGGACAACTATGGCTACACCTTC. Its protein product is CASSKGPDNYGYTF. The chain recombines TRBV21-1 with TRBJ1-2. TRBV21-1 is termed a pseudogene. This CDR3 is 14 amino acids long.

This clonotype has more than one count but fewer than ten. The CDR3 bases are TGTGCCAGCAGCTTAGTGTCTGGCGGGCCCGGGGAAGCTTTCTTT. Translation: CASSLVSGGPGEAFF. The J gene is TRBJ1-1, the V gene TRBV7-8; D is undetermined. Germline assignment: CDR1 SGHVS and CDR2 FQNEAQ. Trimming took 1 base from V and 8 from J, leaving 17 bases between them. CDR3 length: 15 residues.

Points on this clonotype: The junction departs from the called germline gene at one end, perhaps through a read error. The chain recombines TRBV5-1 with TRBJ2-7, with a possible D match to TRBD2 (7 bases). The CDR3 has 15 amino acids. Germline V gene sequence: CDR1 SGHRS, CDR2 YFSETQ. The CDR3 sequence: CASSLGEGGTYEHYF. The CDR3 bases are TGCGCCAGCAGCTTAGGGGAGGGGGGAACCTACGAGCATTACTTC.

This clonotype occurred a few times. The chain is built from TRBV7-8 and TRBJ2-1; D is ambiguous. Trimming removed 1 base from V and 9 bases from J, with 16 bases in between. The CDR3 totals 15 residues. CDR1 is SGHVS, CDR2 FQNEAQ, per germline. Here the CDR3 DNA reads TGTGCCAGCAGCTTAGGTCCCTCGCGGCTGGGTGAGCAGTTCTTC. Residues: CASSLGPSRLGEQFF. The full variable domain, rest sourced from reference TRBV7-8 and TRBJ2-1, is GAGVSQSPRYKVAKRGQDVALRCDPISGHVSLFWYQQALGQGPEFLTYFQNEAQLDKSGLPSDRFFAERPEGSVSTLKIQRTQQEDSAVYLCASSLGPSRLGEQFFGPGTRLTVL.

This chain links TRBV13 with TRBJ2-3; TRBD1 matches 10 bases. The V gene's germline CDR1 is PRHDT and CDR2 FYEKMQ (reference sequence). The V segment lost 5 bases and the J segment 4 bases; nucleotides outside the gene matches: 9. This CDR3 region has 16 residues. The CDR3 bases are TGTGCCAGCAGCCCACCGGGACAGGGGATCCCAGATACGCAGTATTTT. This translates into CASSPPGQGIPDTQYF.

The chain has TRBV7-8 and TRBJ2-1; 7 positions agree with TRBD2. The V segment lost 5 bases and the J segment 2 bases; nucleotides outside the gene matches: 6. This CDR3 region has 15 residues. The germline V gene encodes CDR1 SGHVS and CDR2 FQNEAQ. The DNA for the CDR3 is TGTGCCAGCAGCGGGCGGGGGTTCACCTACAATGAGCAGTTCTTC. It is translated as CASSGRGFTYNEQFF. Filled out from reference TRBV7-8 and TRBJ2-1, the complete variable domain reads GAGVSQSPRYKVAKRGQDVALRCDPISGHVSLFWYQQALGQGPEFLTYFQNEAQLDKSGLPSDRFFAERPEGSVSTLKIQRTQQEDSAVYLCASSGRGFTYNEQFFGPGTRLTVL.

This chain joins TRBV6-1 and TRBJ2-1; D not certain. This CDR3 is built from 11 residues. CDR1 is MNHNS and CDR2 is SASEGT in the germline V gene. V was clipped by 6 bases and J by 8 bases, with 8 bases between them. CDR3 coding DNA: TGTGCCAGCAGGTTGGGTTATGAGCAGTTCTTC. As protein: CASRLGYEQFF.

Only a few counts were recorded for this clonotype. J is TRBJ1-1 and V is TRBV7-9; D uncertain. This CDR3 comprises 12 residues. From germline, CDR1 is SEHNR and CDR2 FQNEAQ (reference sequence). Deletions cut 5 bases from V and 7 bases from J, with 11 bases between. The CDR3 nucleotides read TGTGCCAGCAGCCCCGGACCACTTGAAGCTTTCTTT. Protein: CASSPGPLEAFF.

This clonotype showed up just a few times. This chain uses TRBV7-6 with TRBJ2-2; D not resolved. The CDR3 contains 14 residues. V was cut by 5 bases and J by 6 bases, with 13 bases left in between. CDR1 and CDR2 from the germline V gene are SGHVS and FNYEAQ. This chain's CDR3 is CASSDSLGAGELFF. The DNA for the CDR3 is TGTGCCAGCAGCGACTCTCTTGGGGCCGGGGAGCTGTTTTTT.

This clonotype was seen a handful of times. The CDR3 sequence: CASSVDPGLANYGYTF. In DNA form, the CDR3 reads TGTGCCAGCAGCGTAGATCCAGGACTAGCTAACTATGGCTACACCTTC. This rearrangement joins TRBV9 to TRBJ1-2; D remains ambiguous. This CDR3 is built from 16 residues. Germline V CDR1 and CDR2: SGDLS, YYNGEE. V gave up 0 bases and J gave up 0 bases, with 12 bases separating them.

There are a few counts of this clonotype. The CDR3 protein is CAISEYRMDPGSYEQYF. CDR3 DNA: TGTGCCATCAGTGAGTATAGGATGGACCCGGGATCCTACGAGCAGTACTTC. The chain joins TRBV10-3 to TRBJ2-7; D is possibly TRBD2 (5 bases). V dropped 1 base and J dropped 1 base, with 17 bases sitting between them. Germline lookup yields CDR1 ENHRY and CDR2 SYGVKD. This CDR3 region has 17 residues.

The chain couples TRBV2 to TRBJ1-2; no reliable D call. The V and J ends lost 7 bases and 6 bases respectively, with 18 bases between them. Germline V gives CDR1 SNHLY, CDR2 FYNNEI. The CDR3 has 14 residues. CDR3 loop: CASTASIGVNGYTF. The CDR3 DNA is TGTGCCAGCACCGCCTCCATTGGGGTTAATGGCTACACCTTC.

This clonotype occurred a few times. The chain couples TRBV29-1 to TRBJ2-7, with TRBD1 matching over 9 bases. The J segment lost 4 bases and the V segment lost 7 bases, leaving 11 bases of the junction unmatched. Germline V gives CDR1 SQVTM, CDR2 ANQGSEA. The CDR3 spans 14 residues. The CDR3 bases are TGCAGCGCCCGGGGGGACAGGGCCGGTTACGAGCAGTACTTC. Its translation is CSARGDRAGYEQYF.

This clonotype appeared a few times. The gene calls are TRBV6-5 and TRBJ2-7; D is possibly TRBD1 (5 bases). Germline CDR1 MNHEY, CDR2 SVGAGI. With 2 bases removed from V and 2 bases from J, the gap between germline ends came to 10 bases. This CDR3 is built from 14 residues. CDR3 amino acids: CASSYHNRPYEQYF. The CDR3 DNA reads TGTGCCAGCAGTTACCACAACAGGCCCTACGAGCAGTACTTC.

The chain uses TRBV20-1 and TRBJ2-7; maybe TRBD2 (6 bases). Germline lookup yields CDR1 DFQATT and CDR2 SNEGSKA (reference sequence). The CDR3 is made up of 12 amino acids. The V end was cut by 3 bases, the J end by 3 bases, with 9 bases between. CDR3 sequence reads: CSASRRDYEQYF. The CDR3 region has the DNA TGCAGTGCTAGTCGGCGGGACTACGAGCAGTACTTC.

This clonotype was picked up a small number of times. The CDR3 nucleotides are TGCGCCAGCAGCCAAGATAGGACGGTGAACACTGAAGCTTTCTTT. Translated: CASSQDRTVNTEAFF. V gene TRBV4-1 combines with J gene TRBJ1-1; D not certain. CDR3 length equals 15 residues. The V and J ends lost 0 bases and 0 bases respectively, with 8 bases between them. Germline V lookup: CDR1 MGHRA, CDR2 YSYEKL.

The rearrangement links TRBV7-9 to TRBJ2-5; D may be TRBD2 (7 bases). The ends were cut back, 4 bases at V and 1 base at J, with 10 bases in the middle. Germline CDR1 reads SEHNR; CDR2 reads FQNEAQ (reference sequence). The CDR3 consists of 14 residues. Here the CDR3 reads CASSSRGAQETQYF. In DNA form, the CDR3 reads TGTGCCAGCAGCTCTCGGGGGGCCCAAGAGACCCAGTACTTC.

The chain employs TRBV3-1 and TRBJ2-1; D perhaps matches TRBD1 (5 bases). The V end lost 4 bases, the J end lost 5 bases, and 15 bases lay between the germline ends. From germline, CDR1 is LGHDT and CDR2 YNNKEL (reference sequence). CDR3 length: 15 amino acids. CDR3 nucleotides: TGTGCCAGCAGCCCTACACCCGCCAGGGACAATGAGCAGTTCTTC. Protein: CASSPTPARDNEQFF.

The rearrangement links TRBV29-1 to TRBJ2-7; D is uncertain. The V gene lost 4 bases and the J gene lost 7 bases, with 11 bases spanning the gap. Germline V CDR1 and CDR2: SQVTM, ANQGSEA. The CDR3 length is 11 residues. In DNA, the CDR3 is TGCAGCGTTGTCCTTTGGGAAGAGCAGTACTTC. Translation gives CSVVLWEEQYF.

The genes are TRBV20-1 and TRBJ2-7, with 14 positions matching TRBD2. This CDR3 has 15 residues. The ends lost 0 bases at V and 6 bases at J; junction bases unmatched: 4. CDR1 is DFQATT and CDR2 is SNEGSKA in the germline V gene (reference sequence). CDR3 sequence (DNA): TGCAGTGCTAGAGAACCGGGACTAGCGGGGGCCGAGCAGTACTTC. This sequence encodes CSAREPGLAGAEQYF.

This clonotype was detected a few times. J is TRBJ1-1 and V is TRBV7-9, with a tentative D call TRBD1 (6 bases). Germline V CDR1 and CDR2: SEHNR, FQNEAQ (reference sequence). This CDR3 is 11 amino acids long. Trimming shortened V by 5 bases and J by 8 bases, and 9 bases separated the two germline ends. The chain's CDR3 is CASSLRGEAFF. The CDR3 region has the DNA TGTGCCAGCAGCCTCAGGGGAGAAGCTTTCTTT.

There are a few counts of this clonotype. The CDR3, as DNA: TGTGCCAGCAGCTCCCGGGAGGAAGACGTAGCCAAAAACATTCAGTACTTC. Its translation is CASSSREEDVAKNIQYF. J is TRBJ2-4 and V is TRBV7-9, with TRBD2 identical over 7 bases. CDR3 length: 17 amino acids. Germline V gene lookup returns CDR1 SEHNR and CDR2 FQNEAQ (reference sequence). V dropped 4 bases and J dropped 0; count of bases not matched to a gene: 9.

The V gene is TRBV14, the J gene TRBJ2-7; tentative D call: TRBD1 (5 bases). Trimming shortened V by 1 base and J by 6 bases, and 10 bases separated the two germline ends. Germline assignment: CDR1 SGHDN and CDR2 FVKESK. CDR3 size: 13 residues. CDR3 residues: CASSQVTVLEQYF. The DNA of the CDR3 is TGTGCCAGCAGCCAAGTGACAGTGCTCGAGCAGTACTTC.

This clonotype was seen only a few times. This chain links TRBV18 with TRBJ2-5; 8 bases agree with TRBD1. CDR3 length equals 15 residues. V was clipped by 2 bases and J by 2 bases; unmatched bases: 4. Germline CDR1 reads KGHSH; CDR2 reads LQKENI. The CDR3 here is CASSPGDRTQETQYF. For the CDR3, the DNA is TGTGCCAGCTCACCAGGGGACAGGACTCAAGAGACCCAGTACTTC.

This clonotype turned up a few times. V is TRBV12-3 or TRBV12-4 and J is TRBJ2-1; D possibly uses TRBD1 or TRBD2 (6 bases each). The CDR3 is 14 residues long. Trimming removed 2 bases from V and 6 bases from J, with 11 bases in between. The CDR3 region is CASSLSEGGNEQFF. As DNA, the CDR3 is TGTGCCAGCAGTTTATCGGAGGGGGGCAATGAGCAGTTCTTC.

The chain recombines TRBV7-9 with TRBJ1-1, with no clear D. The germline gives CDR1 SEHNR, CDR2 FQNEAQ (reference sequence). Trimming removed 1 base from V and 1 base from J, with 10 bases in between. CDR3 size: 15 residues. CDR3 sequence: CASSLVPAENTEAFF. CDR3 in DNA: TGTGCCAGCAGCTTAGTGCCGGCAGAGAACACTGAAGCTTTCTTT. The complete variable domain, with remaining parts taken from reference TRBV7-9 and TRBJ1-1, reads DTGVSQNPRHKITKRGQNVTFRCDPISEHNRLYWYRQTLGQGPEFLTYFQNEAQLEKSRLLSDRFSAERPKGSFSTLEIQRTEQGDSAMYLCASSLVPAENTEAFFGQGTRLTVV.

This clonotype was found a few times. The V call is TRBV24-1, the J call TRBJ2-3, with D unresolved. CDR1 and CDR2 from the germline V gene are KGHDR and SFDVKD. The CDR3 covers 14 residues. With 3 bases removed from V and 4 bases from J, the gap between germline ends came to 10 bases. The CDR3 DNA follows: TGTGCCACCAGTGATCTATACTCCGCAGATACGCAGTATTTT. As protein: CATSDLYSADTQYF.